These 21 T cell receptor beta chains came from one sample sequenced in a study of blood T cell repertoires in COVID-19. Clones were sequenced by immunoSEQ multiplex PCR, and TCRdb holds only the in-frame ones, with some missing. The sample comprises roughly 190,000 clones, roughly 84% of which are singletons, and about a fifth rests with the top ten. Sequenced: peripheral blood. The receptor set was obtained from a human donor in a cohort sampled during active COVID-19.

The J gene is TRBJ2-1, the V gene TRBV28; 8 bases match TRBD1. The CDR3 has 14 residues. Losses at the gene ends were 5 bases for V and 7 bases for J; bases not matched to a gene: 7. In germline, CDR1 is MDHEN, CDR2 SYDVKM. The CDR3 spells CASSPSGGSNEQFF. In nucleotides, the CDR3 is TGTGCCAGCAGTCCGTCAGGGGGCTCTAATGAGCAGTTCTTC.

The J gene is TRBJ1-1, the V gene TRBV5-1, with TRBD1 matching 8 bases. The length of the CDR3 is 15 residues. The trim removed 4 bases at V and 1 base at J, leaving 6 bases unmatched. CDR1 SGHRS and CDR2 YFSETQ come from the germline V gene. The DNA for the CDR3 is TGCGCCAGCAGCCGCCGGACAGGGAGGAACACTGAAGCTTTCTTT. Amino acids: CASSRRTGRNTEAFF.

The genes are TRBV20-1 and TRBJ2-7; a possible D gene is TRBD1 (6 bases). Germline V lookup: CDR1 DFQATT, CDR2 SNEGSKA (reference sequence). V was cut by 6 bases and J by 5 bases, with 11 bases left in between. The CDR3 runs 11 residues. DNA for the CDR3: TGCAGTGCCCTACAGGGCGACGAGCAGTACGTC. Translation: CSALQGDEQYV.

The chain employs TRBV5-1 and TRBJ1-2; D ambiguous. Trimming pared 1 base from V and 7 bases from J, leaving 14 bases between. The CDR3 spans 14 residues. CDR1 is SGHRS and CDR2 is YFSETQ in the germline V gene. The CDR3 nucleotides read TGCGCCAGCAGCTTGCAGGCGAACTTGGCTGGCTACACCTTC. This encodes CASSLQANLAGYTF. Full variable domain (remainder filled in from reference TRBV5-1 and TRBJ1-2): KAGVTQTPRYLIKTRGQQVTLSCSPISGHRSVSWYQQTPGQGLQFLFEYFSETQRNKGNFPGRFSGRQFSNSRSEMNVSTLELGDSALYLCASSLQANLAGYTFGSGTRLTVV.

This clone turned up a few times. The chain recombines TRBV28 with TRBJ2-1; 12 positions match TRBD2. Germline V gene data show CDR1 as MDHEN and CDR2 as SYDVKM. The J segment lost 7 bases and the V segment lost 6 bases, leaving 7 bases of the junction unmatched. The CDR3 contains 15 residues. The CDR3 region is CASRPTSGSRNEQFF. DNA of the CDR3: TGTGCCAGCAGACCGACTAGCGGGAGCCGTAATGAGCAGTTCTTC.

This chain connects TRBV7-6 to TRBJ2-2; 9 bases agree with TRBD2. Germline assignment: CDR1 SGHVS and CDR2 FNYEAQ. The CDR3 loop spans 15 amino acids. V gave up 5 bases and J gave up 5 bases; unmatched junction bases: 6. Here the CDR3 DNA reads TGTGCCAGCAGCCCCGCGGGGGGGCTGACCGGGGAGCTGTTTTTT. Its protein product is CASSPAGGLTGELFF.

Here the CDR3 reads CASGPRVRIETQYF. In DNA form, the CDR3 reads TGTGCCAGTGGCCCCCGTGTCCGCATAGAGACCCAGTACTTC. The chain has TRBV19 and TRBJ2-5; D is uncertain. CDR1 is LNHDA and CDR2 is SQIVND in the germline V gene (reference sequence). V lost 8 bases, J lost 4 bases, and 17 bases lay in between. This CDR3 comprises 14 residues.

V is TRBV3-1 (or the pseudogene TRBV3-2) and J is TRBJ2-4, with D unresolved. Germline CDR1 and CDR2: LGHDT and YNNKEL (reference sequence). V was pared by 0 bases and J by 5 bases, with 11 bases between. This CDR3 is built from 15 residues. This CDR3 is CASSQDPNSENIQYF. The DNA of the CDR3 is TGTGCCAGCAGCCAAGATCCGAATTCGGAAAACATTCAGTACTTC.

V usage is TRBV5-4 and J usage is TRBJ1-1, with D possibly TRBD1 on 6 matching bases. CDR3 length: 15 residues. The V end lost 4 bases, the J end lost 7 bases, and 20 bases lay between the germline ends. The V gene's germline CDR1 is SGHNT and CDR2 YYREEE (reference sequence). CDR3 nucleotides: TGTGCCAGCAGCCCCACCCCGGACAGTCTCCTTGAAGCTTTCTTT. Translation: CASSPTPDSLLEAFF.

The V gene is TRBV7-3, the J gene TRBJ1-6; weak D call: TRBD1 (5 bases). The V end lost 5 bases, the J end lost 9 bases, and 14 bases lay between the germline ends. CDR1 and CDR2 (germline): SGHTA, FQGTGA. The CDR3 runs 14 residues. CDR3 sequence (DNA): TGTGCCAGCAGCCGCGGGGGGGTCGGTTCACCCCTCCACTTT. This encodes CASSRGGVGSPLHF. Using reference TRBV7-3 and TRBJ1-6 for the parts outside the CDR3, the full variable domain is GAGVSQTPSNKVTEKGKYVELRCDPISGHTALYWYRQSLGQGPEFLIYFQGTGAADDSGLPNDRFFAVRPEGSVSTLKIQRTERGDSAVYLCASSRGGVGSPLHFGNGTRLTVT.

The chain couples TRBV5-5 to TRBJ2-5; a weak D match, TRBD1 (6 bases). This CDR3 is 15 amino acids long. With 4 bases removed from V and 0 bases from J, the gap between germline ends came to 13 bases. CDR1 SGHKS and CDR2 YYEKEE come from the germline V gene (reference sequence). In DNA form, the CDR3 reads TGTGCCAGCAGCGTTCCCGGGACAAACCAAGAGACCCAGTACTTC. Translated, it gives CASSVPGTNQETQYF.

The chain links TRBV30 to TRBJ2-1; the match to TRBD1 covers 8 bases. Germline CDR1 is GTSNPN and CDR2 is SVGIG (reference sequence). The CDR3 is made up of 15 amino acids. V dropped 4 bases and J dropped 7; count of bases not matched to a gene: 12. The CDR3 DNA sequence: TGTGCCTGGAATAGAGACAGGGGTAGAGTAAATGAGCAGTTCTTC. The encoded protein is CAWNRDRGRVNEQFF.

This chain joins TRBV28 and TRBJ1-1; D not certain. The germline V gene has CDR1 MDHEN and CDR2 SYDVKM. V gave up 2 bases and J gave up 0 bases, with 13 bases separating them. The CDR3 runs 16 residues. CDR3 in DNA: TGTGCCAGCAGTTTAGGTTTTTGGAGGATGAACACTGAAGCTTTCTTT. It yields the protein CASSLGFWRMNTEAFF.

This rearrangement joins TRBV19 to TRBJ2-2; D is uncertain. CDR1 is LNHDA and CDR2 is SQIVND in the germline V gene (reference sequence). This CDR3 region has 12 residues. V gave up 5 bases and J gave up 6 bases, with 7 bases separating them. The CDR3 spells CASSPQAGELFF. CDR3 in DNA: TGTGCCAGTAGTCCTCAGGCCGGGGAGCTGTTTTTT.

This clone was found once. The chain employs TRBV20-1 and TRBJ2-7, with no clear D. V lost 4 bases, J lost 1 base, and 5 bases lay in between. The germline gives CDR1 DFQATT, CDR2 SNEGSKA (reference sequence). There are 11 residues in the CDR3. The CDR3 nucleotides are TGCAGTGCTATCCTTTCCTACGAGCAGTACTTC. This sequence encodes CSAILSYEQYF.

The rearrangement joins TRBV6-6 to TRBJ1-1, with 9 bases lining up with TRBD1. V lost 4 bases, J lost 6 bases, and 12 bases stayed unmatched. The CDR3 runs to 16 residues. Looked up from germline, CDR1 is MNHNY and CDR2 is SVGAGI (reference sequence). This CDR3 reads CASSSVEGQGRAEAFF. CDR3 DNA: TGTGCCAGCAGTTCCGTGGAAGGACAGGGGAGGGCTGAAGCTTTCTTT.

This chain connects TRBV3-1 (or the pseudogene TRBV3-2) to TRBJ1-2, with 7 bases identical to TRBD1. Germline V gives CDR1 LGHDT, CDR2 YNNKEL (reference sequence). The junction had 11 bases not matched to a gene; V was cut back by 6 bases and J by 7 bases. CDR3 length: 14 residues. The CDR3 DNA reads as TGTGCCAGCAGTCTGATGACAGGGAGCTCTGGCTACACCTTC. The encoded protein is CASSLMTGSSGYTF.

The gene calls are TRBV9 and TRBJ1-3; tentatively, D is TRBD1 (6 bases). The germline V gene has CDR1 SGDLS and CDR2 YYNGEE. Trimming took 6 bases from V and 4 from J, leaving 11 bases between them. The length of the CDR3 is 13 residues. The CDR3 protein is CASNRVPGNTIYF. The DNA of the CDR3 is TGTGCCAGCAACAGGGTCCCCGGAAACACCATATATTTT.

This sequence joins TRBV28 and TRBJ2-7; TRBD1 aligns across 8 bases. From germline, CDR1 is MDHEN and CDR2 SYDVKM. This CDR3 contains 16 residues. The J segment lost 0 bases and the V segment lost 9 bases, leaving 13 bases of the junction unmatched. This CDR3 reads CASRTGIELPSYEQYF. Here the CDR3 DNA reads TGTGCCAGTCGGACAGGGATCGAACTACCCTCCTACGAGCAGTACTTC.

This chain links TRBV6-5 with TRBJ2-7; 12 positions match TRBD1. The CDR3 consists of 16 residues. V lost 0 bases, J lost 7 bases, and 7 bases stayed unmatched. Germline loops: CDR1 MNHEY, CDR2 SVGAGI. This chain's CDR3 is CASSYSVGQGAKEQYF. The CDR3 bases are TGTGCCAGCAGTTACTCGGTGGGACAGGGGGCTAAAGAGCAGTACTTC.

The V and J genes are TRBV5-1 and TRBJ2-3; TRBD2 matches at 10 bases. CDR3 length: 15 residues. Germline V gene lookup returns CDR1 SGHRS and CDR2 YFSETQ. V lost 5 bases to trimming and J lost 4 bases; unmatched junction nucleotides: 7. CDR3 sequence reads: CASRIAGGISDTQYF. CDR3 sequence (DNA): TGCGCCAGCAGAATAGCGGGGGGCATCTCAGATACGCAGTATTTT.